The sample holds a few counts of the clone carrying this T cell receptor beta chain. The target antigen is unknown. This sample stems from a study of beta chain features in type 1 diabetes. Study-wide findings and caveats: It was among patients, rather than healthy donors, that naive, central memory and Treg TCRB repertoires appeared more similar. When Type 1 diabetes patients were examined, their TCRB CDR3s proved moderately but significantly shorter in all four CD4+ subsets. Cells with high TCR expression could be over-represented when cDNA is sequenced.

Expressed TCRB transcripts were sequenced after all isolated RNA was converted to cDNA. Libraries were prepared by immunoSEQ multiplex PCR; TCRdb keeps only in-frame clonotypes and omits some of them. This sample carries approximately 730,000 clones, 13% of them seen once, and the ten largest clones take about 0.02%. Donors underwent one heparinised blood draw, 100 to 150 mL on average. Purity (above 98%) was reached by all sorted populations. Germline V gives CDR1 SQVTM, CDR2 ANQGSEA. The germline V and J ends were trimmed by 2 bases and 4 bases, with 11 bases remaining between them. The length of the CDR3 is 13 residues.

The clonotype was recovered from a man aged 18 to 29 with type 1 diabetes. The rearrangement links TRBV29-1 to TRBJ1-1; D remains unclear. The sequenced material came from naive CD4+ T cells from blood. The CDR3 is CSVEPPQATEAFF. The CDR3 DNA sequence: TGCAGCGTTGAACCCCCCCAGGCCACTGAAGCTTTCTTT.